This TCR beta chain was recorded in a study of T cells in localized non-small cell lung cancer. The repertoire was sequenced with immunoSEQ multiplex PCR; TCRdb's copy has only in-frame clones and lacks some. The table records approximately 47,000 clones, about 88% of them present only once. The V gene's germline CDR1 is SGHRS and CDR2 YFSETQ. Trimming cost V 0 bases and J 0 bases, with 4 bases left between them. There are 14 residues in the CDR3. This clone was seen a few times. The sample in question was PBMCs, obtained before any cancer treatment. The receptor's source is a man aged 35 to 69 with stage II lung adenocarcinoma. This chain links TRBV5-1 with TRBJ2-1; D unclear. CDR3 bases: TGCGCCAGCAGCTTGGGGGGCTCCTACAATGAGCAGTTCTTC. Its translation: CASSLGGSYNEQFF. Full variable domain (missing parts from reference TRBV5-1 and TRBJ2-1): KAGVTQTPRYLIKTRGQQVTLSCSPISGHRSVSWYQQTPGQGLQFLFEYFSETQRNKGNFPGRFSGRQFSNSRSEMNVSTLELGDSALYLCASSLGGSYNEQFFGPGTRLTVL.